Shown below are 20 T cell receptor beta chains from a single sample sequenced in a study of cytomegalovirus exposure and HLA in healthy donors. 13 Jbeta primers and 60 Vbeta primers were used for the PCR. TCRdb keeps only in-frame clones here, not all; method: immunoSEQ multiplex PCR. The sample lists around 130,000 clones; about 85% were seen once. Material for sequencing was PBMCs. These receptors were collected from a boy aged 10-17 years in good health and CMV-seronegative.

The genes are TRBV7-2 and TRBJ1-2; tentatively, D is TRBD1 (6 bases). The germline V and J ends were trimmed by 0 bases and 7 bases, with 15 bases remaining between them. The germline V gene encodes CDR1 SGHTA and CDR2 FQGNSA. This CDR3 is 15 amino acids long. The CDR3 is CASSLAHGGAGGYTF. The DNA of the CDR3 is TGTGCCAGCAGCTTAGCGCACGGGGGGGCGGGTGGCTACACCTTC.

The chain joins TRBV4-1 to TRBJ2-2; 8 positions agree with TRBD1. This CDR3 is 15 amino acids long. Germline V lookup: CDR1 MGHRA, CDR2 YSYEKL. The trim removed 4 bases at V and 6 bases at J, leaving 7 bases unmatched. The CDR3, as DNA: TGCGCCAGCAGCCTTCTGGACAGGGCGCCCGGGGAGCTGTTTTTT. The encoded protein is CASSLLDRAPGELFF.

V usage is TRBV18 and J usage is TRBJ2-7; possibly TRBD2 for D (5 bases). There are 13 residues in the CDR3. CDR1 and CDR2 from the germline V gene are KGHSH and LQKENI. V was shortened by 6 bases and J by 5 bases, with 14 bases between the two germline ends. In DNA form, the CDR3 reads TGTGCCAGCTCCCCAGGTACGGGGAACGAGCAGTACTTC. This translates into CASSPGTGNEQYF.

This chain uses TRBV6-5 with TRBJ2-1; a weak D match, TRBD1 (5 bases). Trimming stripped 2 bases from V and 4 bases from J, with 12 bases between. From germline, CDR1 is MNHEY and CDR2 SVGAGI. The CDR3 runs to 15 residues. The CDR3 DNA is TGTGCCAGCAGTTACCAGGGCGTCCTATACAATGAGCAGTTCTTC. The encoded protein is CASSYQGVLYNEQFF.

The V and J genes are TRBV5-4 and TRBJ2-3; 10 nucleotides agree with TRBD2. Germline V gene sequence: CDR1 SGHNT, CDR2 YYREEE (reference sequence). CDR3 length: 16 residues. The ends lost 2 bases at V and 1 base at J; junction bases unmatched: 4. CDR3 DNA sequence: TGTGCCAGCAGCTTATACCTAGCGGGAGGCACAGATACGCAGTATTTT. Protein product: CASSLYLAGGTDTQYF. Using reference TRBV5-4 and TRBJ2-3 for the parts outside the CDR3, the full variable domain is ETGVTQSPTHLIKTRGQQVTLRCSSQSGHNTVSWYQQALGQGPQFIFQYYREEENGRGNFPPRFSGLQFPNYSSELNVNALELDDSALYLCASSLYLAGGTDTQYFGPGTRLTVL.

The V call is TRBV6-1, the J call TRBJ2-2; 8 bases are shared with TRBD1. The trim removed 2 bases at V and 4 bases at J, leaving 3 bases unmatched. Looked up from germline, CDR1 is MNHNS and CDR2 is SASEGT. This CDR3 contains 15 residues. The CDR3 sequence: CASSEQGATTGELFF. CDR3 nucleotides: TGTGCCAGCAGTGAACAGGGGGCCACCACCGGGGAGCTGTTTTTT.

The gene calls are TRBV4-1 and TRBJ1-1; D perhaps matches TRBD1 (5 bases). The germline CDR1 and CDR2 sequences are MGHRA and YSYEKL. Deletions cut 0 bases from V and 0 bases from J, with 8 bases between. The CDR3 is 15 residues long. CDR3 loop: CASSQEAGMNTEAFF. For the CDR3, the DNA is TGCGCCAGCAGCCAAGAGGCAGGGATGAACACTGAAGCTTTCTTT.

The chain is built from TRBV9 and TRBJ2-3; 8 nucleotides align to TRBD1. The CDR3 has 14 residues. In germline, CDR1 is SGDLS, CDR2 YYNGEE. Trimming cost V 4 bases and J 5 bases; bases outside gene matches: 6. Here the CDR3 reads CASSPGQGRDTQYF. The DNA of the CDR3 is TGTGCCAGCAGCCCCGGACAGGGAAGAGATACGCAGTATTTT.

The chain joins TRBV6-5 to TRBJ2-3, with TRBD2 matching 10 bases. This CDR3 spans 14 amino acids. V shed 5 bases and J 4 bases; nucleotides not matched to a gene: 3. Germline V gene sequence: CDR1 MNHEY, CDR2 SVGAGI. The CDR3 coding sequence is TGTGCCAGCAGTCCCAGCGGGAGGGCAGATACGCAGTATTTT. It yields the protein CASSPSGRADTQYF.

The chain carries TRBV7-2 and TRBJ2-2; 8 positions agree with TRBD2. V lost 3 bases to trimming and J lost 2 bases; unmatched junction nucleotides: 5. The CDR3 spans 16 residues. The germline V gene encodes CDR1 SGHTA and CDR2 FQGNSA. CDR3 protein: CASSFPGGGNTGELFF. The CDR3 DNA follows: TGTGCCAGCAGCTTTCCCGGGGGGGGTAACACCGGGGAGCTGTTTTTT.

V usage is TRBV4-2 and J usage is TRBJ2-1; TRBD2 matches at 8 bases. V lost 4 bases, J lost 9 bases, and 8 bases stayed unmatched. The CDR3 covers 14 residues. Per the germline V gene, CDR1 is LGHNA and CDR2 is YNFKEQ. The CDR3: CASSPGLAVSEQFF. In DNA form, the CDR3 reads TGTGCCAGCAGCCCTGGACTAGCAGTGTCTGAGCAGTTCTTC.

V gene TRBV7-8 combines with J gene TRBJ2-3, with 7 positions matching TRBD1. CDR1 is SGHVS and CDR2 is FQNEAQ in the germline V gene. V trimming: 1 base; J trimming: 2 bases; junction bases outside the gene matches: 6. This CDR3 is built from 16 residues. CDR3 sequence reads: CASSLGWDSSTDTQYF. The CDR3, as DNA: TGTGCCAGCAGCTTAGGTTGGGACAGTTCCACAGATACGCAGTATTTT.

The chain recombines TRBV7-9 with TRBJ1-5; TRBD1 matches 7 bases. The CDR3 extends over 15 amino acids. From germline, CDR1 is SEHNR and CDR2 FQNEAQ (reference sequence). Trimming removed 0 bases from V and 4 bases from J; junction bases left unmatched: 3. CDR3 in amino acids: CASSLAGTENQPQHF. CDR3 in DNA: TGTGCCAGCAGCTTAGCCGGGACAGAGAATCAGCCCCAGCATTTT.

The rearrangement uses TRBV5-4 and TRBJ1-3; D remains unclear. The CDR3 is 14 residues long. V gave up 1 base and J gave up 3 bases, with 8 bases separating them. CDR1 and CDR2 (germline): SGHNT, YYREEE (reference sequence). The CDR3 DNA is TGTGCCAGCAGCTTGACCGCGGATGGAAACACCATATATTTT. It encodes CASSLTADGNTIYF.

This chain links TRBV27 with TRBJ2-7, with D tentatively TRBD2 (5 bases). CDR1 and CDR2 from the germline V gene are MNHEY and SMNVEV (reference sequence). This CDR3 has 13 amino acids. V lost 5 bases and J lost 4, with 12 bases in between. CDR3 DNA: TGTGCCAGCAGTCCCTCGGCGGGTTACGAGCAGTACTTC. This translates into CASSPSAGYEQYF.

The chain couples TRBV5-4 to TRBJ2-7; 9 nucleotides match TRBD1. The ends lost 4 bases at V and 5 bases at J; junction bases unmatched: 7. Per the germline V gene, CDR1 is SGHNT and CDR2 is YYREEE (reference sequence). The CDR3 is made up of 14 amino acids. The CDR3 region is CASSPGTGKNEQYF. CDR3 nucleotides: TGTGCCAGCAGCCCCGGGACAGGGAAAAACGAGCAGTACTTC.

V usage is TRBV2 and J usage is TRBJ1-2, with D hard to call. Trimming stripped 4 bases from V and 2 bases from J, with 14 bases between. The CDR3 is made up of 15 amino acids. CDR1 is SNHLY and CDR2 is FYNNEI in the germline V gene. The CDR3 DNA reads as TGTGCCAGCAGTGTAAGCCCTGCACCAAACTATGGCTACACCTTC. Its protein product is CASSVSPAPNYGYTF. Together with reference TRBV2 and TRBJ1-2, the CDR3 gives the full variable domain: EPEVTQTPSHQVTQMGQEVILRCVPISNHLYFYWYRQILGQKVEFLVSFYNNEISEKSEIFDDQFSVERPDGSNFTLKIRSTKLEDSAMYFCASSVSPAPNYGYTFGSGTRLTVV.

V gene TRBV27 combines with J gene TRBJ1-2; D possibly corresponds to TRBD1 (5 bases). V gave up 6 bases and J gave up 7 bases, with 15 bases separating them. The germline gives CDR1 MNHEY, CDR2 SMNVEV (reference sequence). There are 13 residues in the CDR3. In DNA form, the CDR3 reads TGTGCCAGCAGCCCCTCCGACAGTTCTGGCTACACCTTC. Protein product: CASSPSDSSGYTF.

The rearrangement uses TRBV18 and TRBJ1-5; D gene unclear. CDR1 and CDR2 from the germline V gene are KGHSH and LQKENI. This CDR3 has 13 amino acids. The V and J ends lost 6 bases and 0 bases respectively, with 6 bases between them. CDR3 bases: TGTGCCAGCTCCGCAGATAGCAATCAGCCCCAGCATTTT. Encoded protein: CASSADSNQPQHF.

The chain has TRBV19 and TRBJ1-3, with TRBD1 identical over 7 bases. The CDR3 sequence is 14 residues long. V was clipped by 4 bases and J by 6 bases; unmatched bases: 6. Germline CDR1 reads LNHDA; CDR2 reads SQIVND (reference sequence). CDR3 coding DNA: TGTGCCAGTAGTAAGGGGGCTCTTATAAACACCATATATTTT. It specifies CASSKGALINTIYF.